Listed below are T cell receptor beta chains from one sample, sequenced in a study of T cell changes during pregnancy in multiple sclerosis. TCRdb keeps only in-frame clones here, not all; method: immunoSEQ multiplex PCR. The data show roughly 110,000 clones, with around 90% seen just once and more than 1.5% held by the top ten. The sample in question was peripheral blood, obtained in the third trimester of pregnancy. These receptors all come from a female donor with multiple sclerosis, enrolled in a pregnancy study. The CDR3 runs from the conserved cysteine through the conserved F or W. The order of the fields is V gene, CDR3 length, J gene, clone size, D gene, CDR3 DNA, CDR3 protein. The D gene is left open where the match is weak. Clone size appears in some rows only: once, few, many, or a class for an expanded clone.

>TRBV9|15|TRBJ2-3|-|TRBD2
TGTGCCAGCAGCGTAGGGACTAGCGGACCAGATACGCAGTATTTT
CASSVGTSGPDTQYF
>TRBV2|14|TRBJ2-5|-|TRBD1
TGTGCCAGCAGCGGAGACAGGGGCCAAGAGACCCAGTACTTC
CASSGDRGQETQYF
>TRBV30|14|TRBJ2-1|-|TRBD2
TGTGCCTGGAGGGGACTAGCGGGACTCGATGAGCAGTTCTTC
CAWRGLAGLDEQFF
>TRBV10-2|14|TRBJ2-7|-|-
TGCGCCAGCAAGGAACAGCTGAGCTCCTACGAGCAGTACTTC
CASKEQLSSYEQYF
>TRBV9|14|TRBJ2-3|-|-
TGTGCCAGCAGCGTAGGGGGGACACCGGAGACGCAGTATTTT
CASSVGGTPETQYF
>TRBV5-6|16|TRBJ2-2|-|-
TGTGCCAGCAGCCTGGCAGGGGCGCAGAACACCGGGGAGCTGTTTTTT
CASSLAGAQNTGELFF
>TRBV18|15|TRBJ2-5|-|-
TGTGCCAGCTCACCCACCTCCCAGGGGAGAGAGACCCAGTACTTC
CASSPTSQGRETQYF
>TRBV6-5|15|TRBJ1-1|once|-
TGTGCCAGCAGTGCAACCGGGGGGTCGGGCACTGAAGCTTTCTTT
CASSATGGSGTEAFF
>TRBV6-5|13|TRBJ2-7|-|TRBD2
TGTGCCAGCACCACCGGGACTAGCGGTATCCAGTACTTC
CASTTGTSGIQYF
>TRBV28|15|TRBJ1-5|-|TRBD1
TGTGCCAGCAGACCTCCACAGGGGGCGGGTCAGCCCCAGCATTTT
CASRPPQGAGQPQHF
>TRBV9|15|TRBJ2-1|-|-
TGTGCCAGCAGCGCCGCTGGCGGGGACTACAATGAGCAGTTCTTC
CASSAAGGDYNEQFF
>TRBV21-1|11|TRBJ2-7|-|-
TGTGCCAGCTCGGGAGAGTACGAGCAGTACTTC
CASSGEYEQYF
>TRBV6-1|12|TRBJ1-6|-|-
TGTGCCAGCAGGAACAGTAATTCACCCCTCCACTTT
CASRNSNSPLHF
>TRBV19|12|TRBJ1-1|few|TRBD1
TGTGCGTCGGGACAGGGTGGCACTGAAGCTTTCTTT
CASGQGGTEAFF
>TRBV2|14|TRBJ1-4|-|TRBD1
TGTGCCAGCAGTGCCGGGACAGGGTACGAAAAACTGTTTTTT
CASSAGTGYEKLFF
>TRBV18|15|TRBJ1-2|-|-
TGTGCCAGCTCACCGCAGGGGACACCTAACTATGGCTACACCTTC
CASSPQGTPNYGYTF
>TRBV19|15|TRBJ1-5|-|TRBD1
TGTGCCAGTAGTATGAACAGGGGAAGCAATCAGCCCCAGCATTTT
CASSMNRGSNQPQHF
>TRBV9|16|TRBJ2-4|-|TRBD1
TGTGCCAGCAGCGTAGCTTTTGGGGGACAGGGCGACATTCAGTACTTC
CASSVAFGGQGDIQYF
>TRBV2|12|TRBJ1-4|-|-
TGTGCCACCGTCGGGAGTAATGAAAAACTGTTTTTT
CATVGSNEKLFF
>TRBV10-3|13|TRBJ1-2|-|-
TGTGCCATCAGTGATGGGGACACCTATGGCTACACCTTC
CAISDGDTYGYTF
>TRBV5-1|15|TRBJ1-5|-|-
TGCGCCAGCAGCGGGGGGGCGGAACGCAATCAGCCCCAGCATTTT
CASSGGAERNQPQHF
>TRBV5-1|15|TRBJ2-5|-|-
TGCGCCAGCAGTTTTGTACGGGAAAGCCAAGAGACCCAGTACTTC
CASSFVRESQETQYF
>TRBV6-6|12|TRBJ1-2|once|-
TGTGCCAGCAGTGACAGGAACTATGGCTACACCTTC
CASSDRNYGYTF
>TRBV6-5|14|TRBJ1-1|-|-
TGTGCCAGCAGTTATACCGGGACAAACACTGAAGCTTTCTTT
CASSYTGTNTEAFF
>TRBV5-4|15|TRBJ2-2|-|-
TGTGCCAGCAGCTTTTTTAGCGGGAACACCGGGGAGCTGTTTTTT
CASSFFSGNTGELFF
>TRBV6-5|15|TRBJ1-5|-|TRBD1
TGTGCCAGCAGCCCGGGACAGGGAAGGGATCAGCCCCAGCATTTT
CASSPGQGRDQPQHF
>TRBV18|13|TRBJ1-2|-|-
TGTGCCAGCTCAATCGAGTACAACTATGGCTACACCTTC
CASSIEYNYGYTF
>TRBV14|15|TRBJ2-3|-|-
TGTGCCAGCAGCCAAGACACAGCTAGCACAGATACGCAGTATTTT
CASSQDTASTDTQYF
>TRBV27|13|TRBJ1-2|-|TRBD1
TGTGCCAGCAGTTTGGGACAGAACTATGGCTACACCTTC
CASSLGQNYGYTF
>TRBV12-5|16|TRBJ1-2|-|TRBD1
TGTGCTAGTGGTTCCAGCACAGGGGGAGGAGGCTATGGCTACACCTTC
CASGSSTGGGGYGYTF
>TRBV29-1|14|TRBJ2-1|-|TRBD2
TGCAGCGCCACCGGGACTAGCGGCTACAATGAGCAGTTCTTC
CSATGTSGYNEQFF
>TRBV2|13|TRBJ1-1|few|-
TGTGCCAGCAGTCGTGACTCAGGGACTGAAGCTTTCTTT
CASSRDSGTEAFF
>TRBV30|15|TRBJ1-1|-|TRBD1
TGTGCCTGGAGTATCGGGACAGAGGTGAACACTGAAGCTTTCTTT
CAWSIGTEVNTEAFF
>TRBV5-6|17|TRBJ2-3|-|TRBD2
TGTGCCAGCAGCTTCTCGGCGGGGGGACATGGCGCAGATACGCAGTATTTT
CASSFSAGGHGADTQYF
>TRBV19|15|TRBJ2-3|-|-
TGTGCCAGTAGTACTCAGGGAGGAGGGCGGGATACGCAGTATTTT
CASSTQGGGRDTQYF
>TRBV28|14|TRBJ2-1|-|TRBD2
TGTGCCAGCAGAGAGCGGGAGGCCAGCAATGAGCAGTTCTTC
CASREREASNEQFF
>TRBV5-1|16|TRBJ2-5|-|TRBD1
TGCGCCAGCAGCTTGCTGGACAGGGGCCTACAAGAGACCCAGTACTTC
CASSLLDRGLQETQYF
>TRBV5-1|16|TRBJ2-7|-|-
TGCGCCAGCAGCCCGATCGGGGGAGGCCGCCCCTACGAGCAGTACTTC
CASSPIGGGRPYEQYF
>TRBV25-1|13|TRBJ1-1|-|-
TGTGCCAGCAGTGAATCCGTGAACACTGAAGCTTTCTTT
CASSESVNTEAFF
>TRBV5-1|13|TRBJ1-2|-|TRBD1
TGCGCCAGCAGCCAGGGGGGCCCCTATGGCTACACCTTC
CASSQGGPYGYTF
>TRBV30|12|TRBJ1-1|few|-
TGTGCCTGGAGTGTAGCGGGGACTGAAGCTTTCTTT
CAWSVAGTEAFF
>TRBV15|17|TRBJ2-3|-|TRBD2
TGTGCCACCAGCAGAGCGCTAGCGGGGGGGCGGGGAGATACGCAGTATTTT
CATSRALAGGRGDTQYF
>TRBV10-3|15|TRBJ2-5|-|TRBD2
TGTGCCACCTCTAGGACTAGCGAGAAACAAGAGACCCAGTACTTC
CATSRTSEKQETQYF
>TRBV4-2|20|TRBJ2-5|-|TRBD2
TGTGCCAGCAGCCAAGTGAAGGGGTTCGGGCTAGCGGGGGGGCGGGAGACCCAGTACTTC
CASSQVKGFGLAGGRETQYF
>TRBV6-1|12|TRBJ1-2|-|-
TGTGCCAGCAGGAGCTTAGAGGGTGGCTACACCTTC
CASRSLEGGYTF
>TRBV9|16|TRBJ2-3|-|-
TGTGCCAGCAGCGTAGGATCTAGCGCAAACACAGATACGCAGTATTTT
CASSVGSSANTDTQYF
>TRBV5-1|17|TRBJ2-1|-|TRBD1
TGCGCCAGCAGCTTGTCCCAGGGACAGGCCCACTACAATGAGCAGTTCTTC
CASSLSQGQAHYNEQFF
>TRBV2|15|TRBJ1-5|-|TRBD1
TGTGCCAGCAGGGGGACAGGTAATAGCAATCAGCCCCAGCATTTT
CASRGTGNSNQPQHF
>TRBV7-3|14|TRBJ2-3|-|-
TGTGCCAGCAGCCCGGACAGACGCACAGATACGCAGTATTTT
CASSPDRRTDTQYF
>TRBV19|14|TRBJ1-2|once|-
TGTGCCAGTATGAGGAATTCTCGGGGCTATGGCTACACCTTC
CASMRNSRGYGYTF
>TRBV30|13|TRBJ1-5|few|-
TGTGCCTGGAGTGGTTGGCTCAATCAGCCCCAGCATTTT
CAWSGWLNQPQHF
>TRBV30|15|TRBJ2-2|-|-
TGTGCCTGGAGCATAACCAGGGGTACGGCCGGGGAGCTGTTTTTT
CAWSITRGTAGELFF
>TRBV5-6|19|TRBJ2-1|-|TRBD1
TGTGCCAGCAGCTTGGAAGGGACAGGGGGCAGTCGGATCTACAATGAGCAGTTCTTC
CASSLEGTGGSRIYNEQFF
>TRBV25-1|14|TRBJ2-2|-|-
TGTGCCAGCAGCAACAGGGAACGAACCGGGGAGCTGTTTTTT
CASSNRERTGELFF
>TRBV28|15|TRBJ1-5|-|-
TGTGCCAGCAGTTTAGGGGCAGGGATCAATCAGCCCCAGCATTTT
CASSLGAGINQPQHF